One sample yielded the 20 T cell receptor beta chains listed below, sequenced in a study of glioma-infiltrating T cells. The iRepertoire nested amplicon-rescue multiplex PCR amplified TCR alpha and beta CDR3s from RNA. TCRdb independently ran MiXCR on the multiplex PCR reads; one entry per CDR3 protein. The profile shows approximately 120,000 distinct CDR3 sequences, 20% to 25% of them singletons. The sequenced sample consisted of glioma tissue, nonneoplastic brain tissue, or PBMCs (not recorded which). All receptors come from a human donor with low-grade glioma or glioblastoma, undergoing nonglioma brain surgery, or in good health (not recorded which).

The table lists this clonotype with many counts. The chain has TRBV18 and TRBJ2-7; tentatively, D is TRBD1 (6 bases). CDR1 is KGHSH and CDR2 is LQKENI in the germline V gene. This CDR3 comprises 16 residues. The V end was cut by 6 bases, the J end by 0 bases, with 18 bases between. CDR3 amino acids: CASSPTTGQSSYEQYF. CDR3 nucleotide sequence: TGTGCCAGCTCCCCCACAACCGGACAGTCCTCCTACGAGCAGTACTTC.

This clonotype has just a few counts. The genes are TRBV6-4 and TRBJ1-5, with D perhaps TRBD1 (5 bases). Germline CDR1 reads MRHNA; CDR2 reads SNTAGT. With 2 bases removed from V and 3 bases from J, the gap between germline ends came to 11 bases. The CDR3 consists of 15 residues. The CDR3, as DNA: TGTGCCAGCAGTGACCTCCGGGACTACAATCAGCCCCAGCATTTT. It yields the protein CASSDLRDYNQPQHF.

This clonotype appeared many times. The chain carries TRBV7-2 and TRBJ2-5; D unresolved. Germline CDR1 SGHTA, CDR2 FQGNSA. The CDR3 spans 14 residues. Trimming removed 1 base at V and 2 bases at J, with 8 bases between. The CDR3: CASSLEVNQETQYF. The CDR3 bases are TGTGCCAGCAGCTTAGAAGTGAATCAAGAGACCCAGTACTTC.

This clonotype was seen a few times. Possible read error: a much larger clone is one base away. Without the conserved terminal phenylalanine or tryptophan, this CDR3 likely stems from a read error. The chain carries TRBV14 and TRBJ1-1, with a tentative D call TRBD1 (6 bases). Germline CDR1 reads SGHDN; CDR2 reads FVKESK. Trimming cost V 4 bases and J 0 bases, with 18 bases left between them. The CDR3 loop spans 17 amino acids. CDR3 sequence reads: CASSPHRVGRMNTEAFL. The CDR3 nucleotides are TGTGCCAGCAGCCCCCACAGGGTGGGTCGGATGAACACTGAAGCTTTCCTT.

The sample holds many counts of this clonotype. A junction boundary mismatches the germline segment, possibly from a read error. The V gene is TRBV20-1, the J gene TRBJ1-5, with a tentative D call TRBD1 (5 bases). Per germline, CDR1 DFQATT and CDR2 SNEGSKA (reference sequence). The CDR3 spans 12 residues. The CDR3 nucleotides are TGCAGTGCGGACACGGAGAATCAGTCCCAGCATTTT. It translates to CSADTENQSQHF.

The chain uses TRBV7-9 and TRBJ2-7, with 7 bases matching TRBD1. The junction had 10 bases not matched to a gene; V was cut back by 5 bases and J by 0 bases. This CDR3 is 16 amino acids long. CDR1 SEHNR and CDR2 FQNEAQ come from the germline V gene (reference sequence). The CDR3 DNA reads as TGTGCCAGCAGCCCAGGGTTCGGGACAGACTCCTACGAGCAGTACTTC. It yields the protein CASSPGFGTDSYEQYF.

This clonotype was seen many times. J is TRBJ1-1 and V is TRBV29-1, with D unresolved. The CDR3 length is 12 residues. Trimming took off 1 base at V and 5 bases at J, with 8 bases between the two ends. Germline V gives CDR1 SQVTM, CDR2 ANQGSEA. CDR3: CSVEGARTEAFF. Here the CDR3 DNA reads TGCAGCGTTGAAGGGGCGAGGACTGAAGCTTTCTTT. The variable domain in full, completed from reference TRBV29-1 and TRBJ1-1, reads SAVISQKPSRDICQRGTSLTIQCQVDSQVTMMFWYRQQPGQSLTLIATANQGSEATYESGFVIDKFPISRPNLTFSTLTVSNMSPEDSSIYLCSVEGARTEAFFGQGTRLTVV.

This clonotype has ten or more counts. The chain has TRBV20-1 and TRBJ1-5; no clear D. V lost 0 bases, J lost 0 bases, and 6 bases lay in between. The length of the CDR3 is 14 residues. Germline V gene lookup returns CDR1 DFQATT and CDR2 SNEGSKA (reference sequence). For the CDR3, the DNA is TGCAGTGCTAGAGACAGTTATAGCAATCAGCCCCAGCATTTT. Its translation: CSARDSYSNQPQHF.

This chain joins TRBV12-5 and TRBJ2-1; possibly TRBD2 for D (6 bases). The CDR3 is 14 amino acids. In germline, CDR1 is LGHNT, CDR2 FRNRAP. Trimming removed 5 bases from V and 14 bases from J, with 22 bases in between. The CDR3 here is CASGPVRERGIEFF. CDR3 nucleotides: TGTGCTAGTGGTCCTGTCCGGGAGAGGGGTATAGAGTTCTTC.

In its sample, this clonotype was seen many times. The chain employs TRBV4-1 and TRBJ1-1; 10 bases are a match to TRBD1. The CDR3 sequence is 14 residues long. The germline CDR1 and CDR2 sequences are MGHRA and YSYEKL. The trim removed 3 bases at V and 4 bases at J, leaving 2 bases unmatched. CDR3 loop: CASSQRQGATEAFF. The CDR3 DNA follows: TGCGCCAGCAGCCAGCGACAGGGGGCCACTGAAGCTTTCTTT.

To note about this clonotype: One end of the junction is discordant with germline, which a read error may explain. CDR3 sequence: CASSQFPGLAGGSCNEQFF. DNA for the CDR3: TGCGCCAGCAGCCAATTCCCGGGACTAGCGGGAGGTTCCTGCAATGAGCAGTTCTTC. This rearrangement joins TRBV4-1 to TRBJ2-1; 15 positions agree with TRBD2. From germline, CDR1 is MGHRA and CDR2 YSYEKL. The CDR3 sequence is 19 residues long.

This clonotype occurred many times. This chain joins TRBV4-2 and TRBJ2-1, with a weak D call TRBD1 (5 bases). The CDR3 length is 17 residues. Germline CDR1 is LGHNA and CDR2 is YNFKEQ. Trimming took off 0 bases at V and 4 bases at J, with 16 bases between the two ends. The DNA for the CDR3 is TGTGCCAGCAGCCAAGAGAAAGGGGCTCTACCTTACAATGAGCAGTTCTTC. Amino acids: CASSQEKGALPYNEQFF.

In regard to this clonotype: A read error is possible here, since a much larger clone lies one base away. The chain is built from TRBV10-3 and TRBJ2-3; D unclear. The CDR3 length is 13 residues. CDR1 is ENHRY, CDR2 SYGVKD, per germline. V dropped 8 bases and J dropped 8 bases, with 17 bases sitting between them. CDR3 amino acids: CAIGPAWEGTQYF. The CDR3 DNA reads as TGTGCCATCGGTCCTGCCTGGGAAGGTACGCAGTATTTT.

This clonotype is categorized as medium-sized (0.01 to 0.1%). The rearrangement uses TRBV27 and TRBJ2-3; possibly TRBD2 for D (5 bases). Germline V gives CDR1 MNHEY, CDR2 SMNVEV (reference sequence). Trimming pared 5 bases from V and 2 bases from J, leaving 11 bases between. The CDR3 contains 14 residues. The CDR3 spells CASSLRVDTDTQYF. For the CDR3, the DNA is TGTGCCAGCAGTCTGAGGGTCGACACAGATACGCAGTATTTT.

This clonotype was observed many times. The gene calls are TRBV6-1 and TRBJ2-7; either TRBD1 or TRBD2 may supply D (5 bases each). The CDR3 sequence is 14 residues long. Trimming pared 5 bases from V and 2 bases from J, leaving 13 bases between. Germline CDR1 reads MNHNS; CDR2 reads SASEGT. The CDR3 protein is CASSKVRDAYEQYF. The CDR3 nucleotides are TGTGCCAGCAGTAAAGTTCGGGACGCCTACGAGCAGTACTTC.

On this clonotype: A much larger clone lies one base from this, so it may be a read error. The rearrangement uses TRBV10-3 and TRBJ1-2, with TRBD1 matching 12 bases. With V trimmed by 7 bases and J by 8 bases, 8 bases remained unmatched. The CDR3 runs to 14 residues. The germline CDR1 and CDR2 sequences are ENHRY and SYGVKD. The DNA for the CDR3 is TGTGCCATCACAGGGGACAGGGGGCACGAGGGCTACACCTTC. It translates to CAITGDRGHEGYTF.

This clonotype has at least ten counts. This is likely a read error, given that the CDR3 carries no conserved phenylalanine or tryptophan at its end. The genes are TRBV27 and TRBJ1-1; 9 bases agree with TRBD1. Germline CDR1 is MNHEY and CDR2 is SMNVEV (reference sequence). Trimming at V came to 5 bases and at J to 0 bases, leaving 13 bases not matched to a gene. The CDR3 runs 18 residues. CDR3 region: CASSKGRTGVLMNTEAFL. The CDR3 region has the DNA TGTGCCAGCAGTAAGGGGCGGACAGGGGTTCTTATGAACACTGAAGCTTTCCTT.

This clonotype was recorded many times. Since a much larger clone is just one base distant, this may be a read error. J is TRBJ2-7 and V is TRBV6-1; D remains unclear. In germline, CDR1 is MNHNS, CDR2 SASEGT. The CDR3 covers 14 residues. The CDR3 here is CSSSQRLVAYEQYF. CDR3 nucleotides: TGTTCCAGCAGTCAAAGATTGGTAGCCTACGAGCAGTACTTC.

The chain uses TRBV27 and TRBJ1-4; D is possibly TRBD1 (5 bases). Trimming took off 6 bases at V and 8 bases at J, with 22 bases between the two ends. Germline lookup yields CDR1 MNHEY and CDR2 SMNVEV (reference sequence). This CDR3 spans 16 amino acids. CDR3 residues: CASSPPSRQGTEKLFF. CDR3 nucleotides: TGTGCCAGCAGCCCCCCAAGTCGGCAGGGAACCGAAAAACTGTTTTTT.

A remark on this clonotype: One end of the junction varies from germline; a read error may be responsible. The V call is TRBV6-6, the J call TRBJ2-1, with D possibly being TRBD1 or TRBD2 (5 bases each). From germline, CDR1 is MNHNY and CDR2 SVGAGI (reference sequence). This CDR3 contains 15 residues. The CDR3: CASSPGPKKFHEQSF. The CDR3 nucleotides are TGTGCCAGCAGCCCGGGACCCAAGAAGTTCCATGAGCAGTCCTTC.